This T cell receptor beta chain derives from a study of shared clonotypes between healthy human individuals. Study-level background: Plates per donor: three CD4 naive, three CD4 memory, two CD8 naive, one CD8 memory. The study, taken as a whole, reports: It was the few donors that limited the genetic and exposure-history diversity represented.

An even split of each subset's genomic DNA across several immunoSEQ plates was performed. Per the original data handling: Filtering differed for immunoSEQ, which gave only junction sequences without quality scores. Sequenced by immunoSEQ multiplex PCR; TCRdb stores in-frame clones only, minus some. D and trimming come from the DNA, and the V and J calls and clone size come from that table. The table records about 2,100,000 clones, about 92% of them present only once. The J segment lost 0 bases and the V segment lost 7 bases, leaving 9 bases of the junction unmatched. The CDR3 consists of 16 residues. Germline V gene sequence: CDR1 LNHDA, CDR2 SQIVND (reference sequence). The naive CD8 subset, CD45RO-negative cells positively selected for CCR7, excluded terminally differentiated effector memory CD45RA+ cells. About this clone: Its matching antigen is unknown.

This receptor was taken from a man younger than 35 in good health. Some clones in this sample may be carry-over from other donors' samples. The sample was naive CD8+ T cells from PBMCs. The gene calls are TRBV19 and TRBJ2-1, with 7 nucleotides matching TRBD2. The CDR3 loop reads CASTITSASSYNEQFF. The CDR3, as DNA: TGTGCCAGTACCATCACTAGCGCGAGCTCCTACAATGAGCAGTTCTTC.